One and the same sample provided the 21 T cell receptor beta chains below, sequenced in a study of T cells in Graves' hyperthyroidism and ophthalmopathy. Researchers took RNA transcripts and amplified the TCR beta CDR3 regions from them. During a first-round RT-PCR of the TCR CDR3, the HTBI primer set was used. TCRdb re-derived calls from the multiplex PCR reads in MiXCR, one entry per CDR3 protein. The table lists hundreds of thousands of distinct CDR3 sequences, about 15% of them singletons. The source material was blood. These receptors were collected from a young woman with Graves' hyperthyroidism.

This clonotype has at least ten counts. The genes are TRBV5-1 and TRBJ1-1; D remains ambiguous. The CDR3 sequence is 13 residues long. Trimming removed 0 bases at V and 3 bases at J, with 6 bases between. Germline lookup yields CDR1 SGHRS and CDR2 YFSETQ. CDR3 DNA sequence: TGCGCCAGCAGCTTGGGCAGCTACACTGAAGCTTTCTTT. Translated: CASSLGSYTEAFF. Combining the CDR3 with reference TRBV5-1 and TRBJ1-1 gives the whole variable domain KAGVTQTPRYLIKTRGQQVTLSCSPISGHRSVSWYQQTPGQGLQFLFEYFSETQRNKGNFPGRFSGRQFSNSRSEMNVSTLELGDSALYLCASSLGSYTEAFFGQGTRLTVV.

As to this clonotype: Sequence at one end of the junction differs from germline and may be a read error. In DNA, the CDR3 is TGCAGTGCCAGAGGTCTTCGTGGGGACGAGCAGTACTTC. Translated, it gives CSARGLRGDEQYF. The V gene is TRBV20-1, the J gene TRBJ2-7; no clear D. The CDR3 contains 13 residues. Germline CDR1 is DFQATT and CDR2 is SNEGSKA (reference sequence).

At least ten counts were recorded for this clonotype. This sequence joins TRBV6-6 and TRBJ1-5; 7 positions agree with TRBD1. Germline V CDR1 and CDR2: MNHNY, SVGAGI (reference sequence). J gave up 7 bases and V 2 bases, and 11 bases lay outside the gene matches. This CDR3 is 16 amino acids long. This CDR3 reads CASSYNRGGSTQPQHF. Written as DNA, the CDR3 is TGTGCCAGCAGTTACAACAGGGGCGGATCGACGCAGCCCCAGCATTTT.

A few counts support this clonotype. This chain links TRBV20-1 with TRBJ2-5, with 12 bases fitting TRBD1. Germline-derived CDR1 and CDR2 are DFQATT and SNEGSKA (reference sequence). CDR3 size: 16 residues. V lost 2 bases to trimming and J lost 7 bases; unmatched junction nucleotides: 11. The CDR3 spells CSARRTGQGAGGTQYF. CDR3 DNA sequence: TGCAGTGCTAGACGCACGGGACAGGGGGCGGGGGGGACCCAGTACTTC.

This clonotype was seen ten or more times. The rearrangement joins TRBV10-2 to TRBJ1-1, with 8 nucleotides matching TRBD1. Trimming removed 5 bases from V and 2 bases from J; junction bases left unmatched: 4. CDR1 and CDR2 from the germline V gene are WSHSY and SAAADI. The length of the CDR3 is 14 residues. The chain's CDR3 is CASSPTGVNTEAFF. As DNA, the CDR3 is TGCGCCAGCAGTCCGACAGGGGTTAACACTGAAGCTTTCTTT.

In this sample, this clonotype turned up many times. The chain carries TRBV20-1 and TRBJ2-7, with 14 nucleotides matching TRBD2. The V gene end was trimmed by 0 bases and the J gene end by 1 base; junction bases not matched to a gene: 5. Germline loops: CDR1 DFQATT, CDR2 SNEGSKA (reference sequence). The CDR3 covers 17 residues. The chain's CDR3 is CSARDPRTSGRSYEQYF. DNA of the CDR3: TGCAGTGCTAGAGATCCGAGGACTAGCGGGAGGTCCTACGAGCAGTACTTC.

As to this clonotype: A much larger clonotype is one base distant, so this may be a read error. This chain links TRBV5-1 with TRBJ2-7; possibly TRBD2 for D (5 bases). This CDR3 is built from 16 residues. CDR1 and CDR2 from the germline V gene are SGHRS and YFSETQ. CDR3 sequence (DNA): TGCGCCAGCCGCCCCTCTAGCCGCCTTAGCTCCTACGAGCGGTACTTC. It is translated as CASRPSSRLSSYERYF.

This clonotype was detected ten times or more. The chain couples TRBV2 to TRBJ1-4; 7 bases match TRBD1. V shed 7 bases, J shed 8 bases, and the junction held 10 bases outside the gene matches. Looked up from germline, CDR1 is SNHLY and CDR2 is FYNNEI. The CDR3 totals 14 residues. This chain's CDR3 is CASTRTGVREKLFF. CDR3 nucleotide sequence: TGTGCCAGCACCCGGACAGGAGTGAGAGAAAAACTGTTTTTT.

This clonotype showed up many times. This chain joins TRBV19 and TRBJ1-2; 7 nucleotides align to TRBD1. The CDR3 extends over 14 amino acids. Germline V gene sequence: CDR1 LNHDA, CDR2 SQIVND (reference sequence). Germline trimming cut 6 bases from V and 1 base from J; bases unmatched to any gene: 5. The DNA of the CDR3 is TGTGCCAGTAGGACAGGGTCGAATAACTATGGCTACACCTTC. Translating gives CASRTGSNNYGYTF.

This clonotype was found a few times. The V call is TRBV24-1, the J call TRBJ2-3, with unresolved D. The CDR3 loop spans 17 amino acids. Germline CDR1 reads KGHDR; CDR2 reads SFDVKD. Trimming removed 1 base from V and 0 bases from J, with 13 bases in between. The CDR3 sequence is CATSDFGRSSSTDTQYF. Here the CDR3 DNA reads TGTGCCACCAGTGATTTCGGTCGCAGTTCTAGCACAGATACGCAGTATTTT.

The sample holds many counts of this clonotype. V and J are TRBV7-8 and TRBJ2-3, with D uncertain. The CDR3 has 16 residues. The germline V gene encodes CDR1 SGHVS and CDR2 FQNEAQ. V lost 1 base and J lost 0, with 11 bases in between. Here the CDR3 reads CASSLDGLTSTDTQYF. CDR3 coding DNA: TGTGCCAGCAGCTTAGATGGCCTAACTAGCACAGATACGCAGTATTTT.

This clonotype was seen at least ten times. V is TRBV13 and J is TRBJ2-1; 9 bases are a match to TRBD1. V dropped 4 bases and J dropped 4; count of bases not matched to a gene: 5. The V gene's germline CDR1 is PRHDT and CDR2 FYEKMQ (reference sequence). This CDR3 is built from 15 residues. CDR3 sequence: CASSSTGGLYNEQFF. The CDR3 DNA sequence: TGTGCCAGCAGCTCGACAGGGGGTTTATACAATGAGCAGTTCTTC.

This clonotype showed up many times. The rearrangement uses TRBV11-1 and TRBJ1-5; the D gene is possibly TRBD1 (6 bases). Trimming cost V 5 bases and J 4 bases, with 9 bases left between them. The germline gives CDR1 SGHAT, CDR2 FQDESV (reference sequence). CDR3 size: 13 residues. The CDR3, as DNA: TGTGCCAGCAGCCGGGACATTAATCAGCCCCAGCATTTT. Translating it yields CASSRDINQPQHF.

This clonotype has at least ten counts. The V and J genes are TRBV12-3 or TRBV12-4 and TRBJ2-3; possibly TRBD1 for D (6 bases). This CDR3 region has 16 residues. Trimming took 5 bases from V and 3 from J, leaving 18 bases between them. CDR3 protein: CASSPETGPVTDTQYF. CDR3 in DNA: TGTGCCAGCAGTCCCGAGACAGGCCCGGTGACAGATACGCAGTATTTT.

This clonotype has more than one count but fewer than ten. The rearrangement joins TRBV6-1 to TRBJ2-7; D may be TRBD1 or TRBD2 (5 bases each). The CDR3 is made up of 12 amino acids. Germline V gives CDR1 MNHNS, CDR2 SASEGT. V shed 5 bases and J shed 6 bases, with 11 bases lying between them. The CDR3 here is CASSIGTSEQYF. CDR3 coding DNA: TGTGCCAGCAGTATCGGGACCTCCGAGCAGTACTTC.

Points on this clonotype: A much more abundant neighbour one base away suggests this may be a read error. The genes are TRBV27 and TRBJ2-7; a weak D match, TRBD2 (5 bases). Per the germline V gene, CDR1 is MNHEY and CDR2 is SMNVEV (reference sequence). The germline V and J ends were trimmed by 5 bases and 7 bases, with 18 bases remaining between them. The CDR3 has 14 residues. In DNA, the CDR3 is TGTGCCAGCAGTGACCCGGGGTCGGGGTATGAGCAGTACTTC. Residues: CASSDPGSGYEQYF.

The table lists this clonotype with many counts. The chain combines TRBV2 with TRBJ2-3; D gene ambiguous. The germline V gene has CDR1 SNHLY and CDR2 FYNNEI. The V gene lost 3 bases and the J gene lost 5 bases, with 15 bases spanning the gap. The length of the CDR3 is 15 residues. CDR3 sequence (DNA): TGTGCCAGCAGTGATGGACCACCAAACGTAGATACGCAGTATTTT. Translating gives CASSDGPPNVDTQYF.

The sample holds many counts of this clonotype. V usage is TRBV20-1 and J usage is TRBJ2-1, with TRBD2 matching over 16 bases. The CDR3 has 14 residues. The germline V gene encodes CDR1 DFQATT and CDR2 SNEGSKA (reference sequence). V shed 6 bases and J 5 bases; nucleotides not matched to a gene: 1. In DNA form, the CDR3 reads TGCAGTGCGGGGACTAGCGGGGGGGACAATGAGCAGTTCTTC. Its protein product is CSAGTSGGDNEQFF.

This clonotype occurred many times. V and J are TRBV9 and TRBJ1-1; 8 nucleotides agree with TRBD1. Germline CDR1 is SGDLS and CDR2 is YYNGEE. This CDR3 has 15 amino acids. V shed 4 bases, J shed 3 bases, and the junction held 8 bases outside the gene matches. The CDR3 is CASSTRQGPHTEAFF. The CDR3, as DNA: TGTGCCAGCAGCACGAGACAGGGGCCTCACACTGAAGCTTTCTTT.

The chain carries TRBV7-3 and TRBJ2-3; weak D call: TRBD2 (7 bases). CDR3 length equals 17 residues. With 5 bases removed from V and 0 bases from J, the gap between germline ends came to 18 bases. CDR1 is SGHTA and CDR2 is FQGTGA in the germline V gene. The CDR3 DNA is TGTGCCAGCAGCCCGCTGGGGGGGGCGCTTAGCACAGATACGCAGTATTTT. This encodes CASSPLGGALSTDTQYF.

This clonotype came up many times. The chain uses TRBV27 and TRBJ2-1; a weak D match, TRBD1 (6 bases). V was pared by 6 bases and J by 6 bases, with 18 bases between. CDR3 length equals 15 residues. From germline, CDR1 is MNHEY and CDR2 SMNVEV (reference sequence). The DNA of the CDR3 is TGTGCCAGCAGCCGGTCACCCCAGGGGCCCAATGAGCAGTTCTTC. This gives the protein CASSRSPQGPNEQFF.